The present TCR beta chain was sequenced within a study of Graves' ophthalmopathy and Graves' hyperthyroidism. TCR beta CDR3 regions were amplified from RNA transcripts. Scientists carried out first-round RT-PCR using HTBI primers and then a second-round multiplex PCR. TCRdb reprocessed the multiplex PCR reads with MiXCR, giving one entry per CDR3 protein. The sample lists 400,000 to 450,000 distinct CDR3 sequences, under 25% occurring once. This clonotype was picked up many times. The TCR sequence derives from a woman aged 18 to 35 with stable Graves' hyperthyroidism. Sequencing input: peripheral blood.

CDR3 DNA: TGCAGTGCCGAGCGGGAGGGCCTCTACGAGCAGTACTTC. As protein: CSAEREGLYEQYF. This chain joins TRBV20-1 and TRBJ2-7, with 10 bases aligning to TRBD2. V was pared by 6 bases and J by 3 bases, with 5 bases of the junction left unmatched. CDR1 DFQATT and CDR2 SNEGSKA come from the germline V gene (reference sequence). This CDR3 spans 13 amino acids.